These 12 T cell receptor beta chains were all obtained from the same sample, sequenced in a study of cytomegalovirus exposure and HLA in healthy donors. PCR amplification relied on 60 Vbeta primers (plus 13 Jbeta primers). TCRdb's copy holds only in-frame clones and misses some; the assay was immunoSEQ multiplex PCR. Among about 150,000 clones listed, 75% to 90% were seen once. Sequenced sample: PBMCs. These receptors were collected from a woman younger than 45 in good health and CMV-seronegative.

The chain combines TRBV7-8 with TRBJ1-2; a possible D gene is TRBD1 (5 bases). There are 15 residues in the CDR3. V was cut by 1 base and J by 7 bases, with 16 bases left in between. The germline V gene encodes CDR1 SGHVS and CDR2 FQNEAQ. CDR3 coding DNA: TGTGCCAGCAGCTTAGAAAGTTTGCAGGGCGCTGGCTACACCTTC. Amino acids: CASSLESLQGAGYTF.

The V gene is TRBV27, the J gene TRBJ1-2; 10 bases match TRBD1. J was trimmed by 5 bases and V by 4 bases; bases with no gene match: 1. CDR1 is MNHEY and CDR2 is SMNVEV in the germline V gene (reference sequence). The CDR3 is made up of 13 amino acids. The CDR3 sequence: CASSWGQGYGYTF. The CDR3 nucleotides are TGTGCCAGCAGTTGGGGACAGGGGTATGGCTACACCTTC.

The rearrangement uses TRBV5-1 and TRBJ1-1; D may be TRBD1 (5 bases). Per the germline V gene, CDR1 is SGHRS and CDR2 is YFSETQ. The CDR3 runs to 12 residues. Trimming stripped 4 bases from V and 6 bases from J, with 10 bases between. The chain's CDR3 is CASSTGRAEAFF. CDR3 nucleotides: TGCGCCAGCAGCACGGGCAGGGCTGAAGCTTTCTTT.

The genes are TRBV9 and TRBJ2-1; the match to TRBD2 covers 9 bases. This CDR3 has 17 residues. Germline CDR1 reads SGDLS; CDR2 reads YYNGEE. With 6 bases clipped from V and 4 bases from J, the junction kept 14 bases outside the gene matches. For the CDR3, the DNA is TGTGCCAGCACCAGGGAGGGTGGTAGCGGGGGTTACAATGAGCAGTTCTTC. It encodes CASTREGGSGGYNEQFF.

The chain carries TRBV9 and TRBJ2-2, with 7 bases lining up with TRBD1. The CDR3 is 16 amino acids. Germline lookup yields CDR1 SGDLS and CDR2 YYNGEE. V was pared by 0 bases and J by 6 bases, with 8 bases of the junction left unmatched. CDR3: CASSVDTGVFPGELFF. The DNA of the CDR3 is TGTGCCAGCAGCGTAGATACAGGGGTATTCCCCGGGGAGCTGTTTTTT.

This chain uses TRBV19 with TRBJ2-1; 8 positions agree with TRBD1. Germline trimming cut 5 bases from V and 0 bases from J; bases unmatched to any gene: 3. This CDR3 has 15 residues. CDR1 and CDR2 from the germline V gene are LNHDA and SQIVND (reference sequence). The CDR3 protein is CASSLGQGSYNEQFF. As DNA, the CDR3 is TGTGCCAGTAGTCTTGGACAGGGCTCCTACAATGAGCAGTTCTTC.

The chain couples TRBV5-1 to TRBJ1-2; 8 nucleotides match TRBD1. The CDR3 consists of 14 residues. The junction had 6 bases not matched to a gene; V was cut back by 2 bases and J by 6 bases. The V gene's germline CDR1 is SGHRS and CDR2 YFSETQ. CDR3 loop: CASSFRTGQDGYTF. In nucleotides, the CDR3 is TGCGCCAGCAGCTTCCGGACAGGGCAAGATGGCTACACCTTC. The whole variable domain, remainder taken from reference TRBV5-1 and TRBJ1-2, is KAGVTQTPRYLIKTRGQQVTLSCSPISGHRSVSWYQQTPGQGLQFLFEYFSETQRNKGNFPGRFSGRQFSNSRSEMNVSTLELGDSALYLCASSFRTGQDGYTFGSGTRLTVV.

V is TRBV4-2 and J is TRBJ2-2; D might be TRBD2 (6 bases). V lost 0 bases, J lost 0 bases, and 14 bases lay in between. This CDR3 has 18 amino acids. Germline assignment: CDR1 LGHNA and CDR2 YNFKEQ. In DNA form, the CDR3 reads TGTGCCAGCAGCCAAGATATAGGCGGGGAAGCGAACACCGGGGAGCTGTTTTTT. Translating gives CASSQDIGGEANTGELFF.

The gene calls are TRBV9 and TRBJ1-4, with D unclear. This CDR3 has 13 amino acids. Germline V lookup: CDR1 SGDLS, CDR2 YYNGEE. V lost 3 bases to trimming and J lost 10 bases, with 13 bases between them. CDR3 in DNA: TGTGCCAGCAGCGGCGGGTTAGAAGGAAAACTGTTTTTT. This translates into CASSGGLEGKLFF.

The chain carries TRBV5-4 and TRBJ2-7; the match to TRBD1 covers 7 bases. CDR3 length: 14 amino acids. CDR1 is SGHNT, CDR2 YYREEE, per germline (reference sequence). Trimming took 0 bases from V and 1 from J; bases not matched to a gene: 1. CDR3 amino acids: CASSLDRGSYEQYF. For the CDR3, the DNA is TGTGCCAGCAGCTTGGACAGGGGATCCTACGAGCAGTACTTC.

The V gene is TRBV7-2, the J gene TRBJ2-7; 8 bases fit TRBD2. Germline trimming cut 5 bases from V and 7 bases from J; bases unmatched to any gene: 13. Germline-derived CDR1 and CDR2 are SGHTA and FQGNSA. This CDR3 region has 15 residues. DNA of the CDR3: TGTGCCAGCAGCCCCCGACTAGCGCCCGCGGGAGAGCAGTACTTC. Protein: CASSPRLAPAGEQYF.

The rearrangement joins TRBV11-2 to TRBJ2-1; D gene unclear. V dropped 5 bases and J dropped 3 bases, with 5 bases sitting between them. Germline-derived CDR1 and CDR2 are SGHAT and FQNNGV. The CDR3 is 12 residues long. Written as DNA, the CDR3 is TGTGCCAGCAGCAGCCTCTACAATGAGCAGTTCTTC. Amino acids: CASSSLYNEQFF.